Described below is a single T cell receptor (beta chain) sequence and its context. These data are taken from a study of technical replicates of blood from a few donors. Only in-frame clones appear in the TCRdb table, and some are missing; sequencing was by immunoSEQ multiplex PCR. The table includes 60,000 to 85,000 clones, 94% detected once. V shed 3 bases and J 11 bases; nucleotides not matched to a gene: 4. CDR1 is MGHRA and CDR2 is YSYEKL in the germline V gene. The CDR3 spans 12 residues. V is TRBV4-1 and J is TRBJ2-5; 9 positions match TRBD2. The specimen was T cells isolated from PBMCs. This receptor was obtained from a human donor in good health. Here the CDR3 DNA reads TGCGCCAGCAGCCAGGTTAGCGGGAGTCAGTACTTC. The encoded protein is CASSQVSGSQYF.